The clone carrying this TCR beta chain was seen many times. As yet, its antigen is unknown. The entry originates in a study of human T cells and chemical hapten exposure. The time point denotes: pre-sensitization, week 0. Treatment in this sample: therapeutic diphenylcyclopropenone sensitization with weekly scalp DPC. General observations from the study: TCRs exceeding a frequency of 1 in 1000 stayed unchanged under DPC sensitization.

Looked up from germline, CDR1 is SGHVS and CDR2 is FNYEAQ. V dropped 2 bases and J dropped 5 bases, with 10 bases sitting between them. The CDR3 spans 14 residues. MiXCR was run by TCRdb on the RACE reads, yielding one entry per CDR3 protein. The table records tens of thousands of distinct CDR3 sequences, roughly 9.9% of them present only once. The source material was whole blood, sampled in connection with sensitization to the hapten diphenylcyclopropenone (DPC). V and J are TRBV7-6 and TRBJ1-5, with a tentative D call TRBD1 (6 bases). This TCR came from a woman between 40 and 55 years old with alopecia areata. Some clones in this sample may be carry-over from other donors' samples. The CDR3 spells CASSLSRGDQPQHF. The CDR3 DNA sequence: TGTGCCAGCAGCTTAAGCAGGGGCGATCAGCCCCAGCATTTT.